This T cell receptor beta chain was documented in a study of OX40 agonist ivuxolimab in advanced cancers. Notes on the research overall: The costimulatory receptor OX40 (CD134) was targeted by ivuxolimab, a fully human IgG2 agonistic monoclonal antibody. In the dose-escalation cohort, nearly 85% of patients were male, and the mean age was 60 years with a range of about 20 to 80. Prior anti-PD-1, anti-PD-L1 or anti-CTLA-4 therapy was permitted, and approximately 40% of dose-escalation patients had received checkpoint inhibitors. The paper covers the monotherapy dose-escalation part of the phase I ivuxolimab trial, which included N = 52 patients. Of the 50 or so patients in dose escalation, about 20 had hepatocellular carcinoma, some 15 had melanoma, 9 had renal cell carcinoma and 9 had head and neck cancer. Partial responses occurred in three dose-escalation patients: two with cutaneous melanoma and one with hepatocellular carcinoma. Peripheral TCRbeta sequencing was intended to test whether TCR sequence diversity was altered and clonal T-cell expansion was caused by ivuxolimab. Intravenous ivuxolimab was administered to patients every 2 weeks at six dose levels: 0.01, 0.1, 0.3, 1.5, 3 and 10 mg/kg. Points the paper makes about the study in general: Low levels of normalized T-cell clonal expansion were also seen in some nonresponding patients. After ivuxolimab, CD8+ T cells had more expanded clones than CD4+ T cells on average. In partial responders in the 0.1-3.0 mg/kg groups, normalized peripheral clonal expansion was found to be among the lowest, especially among CD8+ T cells. At doses from 0.1 to 3.0 mg/kg, clonal expansion was seen in both CD4+ and CD8+ blood T cells between baseline and week 6. The antigen specificity of the peripheral T cells that underwent clonal expansion was not determined.

The trial excluded patients who had a history of autoimmune disease or who were on systemic immunosuppression. Peripheral blood for TCR sequencing was drawn from every dose cohort at baseline, at cycle 4 day 1 and at cycle 7 day 1. Samples were obtained from an open-label, multicenter, first-in-human phase I dose-escalation trial of ivuxolimab. The trial enrolled adults with locally advanced or metastatic head and neck squamous cell, hepatocellular, melanoma or renal cell carcinoma. Before TCR sequencing, CD4+ T cells and CD8+ T cells were sorted from peripheral blood as separate populations. Between the V and J ends, shortened by 3 bases and 0 bases respectively, the junction contains 6 bases. From a lookup of the germline V gene, CDR1 and CDR2 are MGHDK and SYGVNS. The CDR3 runs 13 amino acids, cysteine and phenylalanine included. Only the CDR3 portion is preserved as DNA: 39 bases, with reading frame beginning at the first base.

To note about this clone: Its binding antigen is unknown. Base qualities are missing; no much larger clone stands one base away.

To sequence the TCRbeta CDR3 region, genomic DNA was isolated from the sorted cells. The immunoSEQ Assay was used to sequence the TCRbeta CDR3 regions. Not all clones reach the TCRdb copy of this immuneACCESS table, which keeps in-frame sequences only. Checked studies attribute under half of the gap to unresolved V genes and leave the rest unexplained. Present in this sample are 20,000 to 25,000 clones, approximately 80% of which were seen just once. Approximately 35% of the sample goes to the ten largest clones. The sequenced sample was CD4+ or CD8+ T cells sorted from blood, obtained in a trial of the OX40 agonist ivuxolimab. The V gene is TRBV25-1 and the J gene is TRBJ2-7; too little of a D gene remains to name it. This receptor was taken from an adult with an advanced solid tumor such as melanoma, head and neck, liver or kidney cancer. The bases are TGTGCCAGCAGTGATGCCCTCTCCTACGAGCAGTACTTC. It specifies CASSDALSYEQYF.